This TCR beta chain is from a study of OX40 agonist ivuxolimab in advanced cancers. Study context: Dose-escalation cases comprised hepatocellular carcinoma, melanoma, renal cell or head and neck cancer. Among those enrolled, mean age was around 55 years (range 23 to 79) and about 82% were male.

The CDR3 runs 16 residues. Germline CDR1 and CDR2: MDHEN and SYDVKM. With 4 bases removed from V and 5 bases from J, the gap between germline ends came to 15 bases. Produced via immunoSEQ multiplex PCR; TCRdb's table is partial and in-frame only. In the table there are about 34,000 clones, around 90% of which are singletons. As for this clone: Its antigen is currently unknown.

Study-wide points: Doses of 0.1 to 3.0 mg/kg were accompanied by clonal expansion of CD4+ and CD8+ blood T cells by week 6.

This sequence originates from an adult with an advanced solid tumor such as melanoma, head and neck, liver or kidney cancer. This chain connects TRBV28 to TRBJ1-6, with D hard to call. The specimen comprised CD4+ or CD8+ T cells sorted from blood, sampled in a trial of the OX40 agonist ivuxolimab. CDR3 nucleotides: TGTGCCAGCAGTTCTGTCGTGATAAGGGATAATTCACCCCTCCACTTT. Translated: CASSSVVIRDNSPLHF.